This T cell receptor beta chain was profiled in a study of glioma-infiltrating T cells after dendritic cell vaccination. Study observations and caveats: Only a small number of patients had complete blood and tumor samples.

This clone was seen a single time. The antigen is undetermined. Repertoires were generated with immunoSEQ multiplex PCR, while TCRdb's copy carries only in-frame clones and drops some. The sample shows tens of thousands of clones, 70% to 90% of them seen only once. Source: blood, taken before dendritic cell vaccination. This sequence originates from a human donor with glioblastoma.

The DNA of the CDR3 is TGTGCCAGCCAGGGGACCGTCAATCAGCCCCAGCATTTT. This encodes CASQGTVNQPQHF. V usage is TRBV2 and J usage is TRBJ1-5; perhaps TRBD1 as D (6 bases). V was clipped by 8 bases and J by 3 bases, with 11 bases between them. Germline lookup yields CDR1 SNHLY and CDR2 FYNNEI. This CDR3 contains 13 residues.